This TCR beta chain was identified during a study of control samples from healthy donors and cancer patients. Sequencing used immunoSEQ multiplex PCR; TCRdb keeps in-frame clones, though not all of them. In the table there are some 100,000 clones, less than 90% of which are singletons. Looked up from germline, CDR1 is SGHVS and CDR2 is FNYEAQ. V shed 5 bases and J shed 6 bases, with 11 bases lying between them. This CDR3 contains 13 residues. This clone has only a few counts. The chain joins TRBV7-6 to TRBJ1-5, with a tentative D call TRBD1 (5 bases). Sequenced sample: blood. The TCR was taken from a woman aged 45-65 years in good health. Here the CDR3 DNA reads TGTGCCAGCAGCCCTGGGACCTCTCAGCCCCAGCATTTT. Protein sequence: CASSPGTSQPQHF.